This T cell receptor beta chain was sequenced during a study of T-cell reconstitution after alpha-beta-depleted transplantation in children (dated by TCRdb to the mid-2010s). About the full investigation: The study quantitatively tracked T-cell immune reconstitution after TCRalphabeta/CD19-depleted allogeneic hematopoietic cell transplantation in children using TCR repertoire profiling.

The protocol used for the library was PCR. Sequencer: Illumina HiSeq 2500. Molecular barcoding was employed in the preparation of TCR libraries, with unique molecular identifiers being used to normalize TCRbeta repertoire quantification. Using fastp at Q25 and MiXCR, TCRdb reprocessed the public reads and kept productive beta chains. Rows merge per CDR3 protein into single entries with the most common DNA and genes. In all, the sample holds almost 500,000 distinct CDR3 sequences, and approximately 12% of those were seen once. The leading ten clones occupy around 6.1% of the sample. This clonotype was recorded a few times. Which antigen it targets is not known. No base-level quality is on record; no much larger clone is a single base apart. Including cysteine and phenylalanine, the CDR3 has 13 amino acids. The entry retains the CDR3 DNA only, 39 bases that are in frame from base 1. The germline V gene gives CDR1 as LGHNA and CDR2 as YSLEER. Trimming takes 3 bases off V and 5 bases off J; junction bases not matched to a gene: 4.

The specimen comprised PBMCs from the stem cell graft donor, sampled from the stem cell graft. The clonotype comes from a human donor who donated a stem cell graft to a child with combined immunodeficiency. The rearranged chain carries TRBV4-3 and TRBJ2-7, with TRBD1 identical over 7 junction bases. The CDR3 has the sequence CASSQTGMDEQYF. The nucleotide sequence is TGCGCCAGCAGCCAGACAGGGATGGACGAGCAGTACTTC.